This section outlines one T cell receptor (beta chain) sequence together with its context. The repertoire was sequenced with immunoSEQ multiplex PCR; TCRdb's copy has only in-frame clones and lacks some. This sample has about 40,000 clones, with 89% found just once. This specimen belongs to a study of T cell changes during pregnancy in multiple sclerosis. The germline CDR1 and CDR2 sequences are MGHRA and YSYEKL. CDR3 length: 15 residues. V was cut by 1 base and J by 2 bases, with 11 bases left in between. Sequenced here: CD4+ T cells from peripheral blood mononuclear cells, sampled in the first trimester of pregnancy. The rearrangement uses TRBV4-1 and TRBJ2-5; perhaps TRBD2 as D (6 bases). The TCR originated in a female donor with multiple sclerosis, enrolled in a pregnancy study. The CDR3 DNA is TGCGCCAGCAGCCAAGGTAGACTAGGACAAGAGACCCAGTACTTC. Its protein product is CASSQGRLGQETQYF.